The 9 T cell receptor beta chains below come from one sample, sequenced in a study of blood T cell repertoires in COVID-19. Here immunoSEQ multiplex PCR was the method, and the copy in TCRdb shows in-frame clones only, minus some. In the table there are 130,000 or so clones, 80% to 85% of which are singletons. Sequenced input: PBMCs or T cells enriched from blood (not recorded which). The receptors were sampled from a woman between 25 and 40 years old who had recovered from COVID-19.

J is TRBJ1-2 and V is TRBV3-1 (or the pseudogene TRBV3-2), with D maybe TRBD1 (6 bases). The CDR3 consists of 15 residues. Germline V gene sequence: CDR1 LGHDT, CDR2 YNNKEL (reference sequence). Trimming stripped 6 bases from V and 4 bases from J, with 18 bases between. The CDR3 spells CASSSGGGGSYGYTF. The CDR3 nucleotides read TGTGCCAGCAGTTCTGGGGGAGGGGGAAGCTATGGCTACACCTTC.

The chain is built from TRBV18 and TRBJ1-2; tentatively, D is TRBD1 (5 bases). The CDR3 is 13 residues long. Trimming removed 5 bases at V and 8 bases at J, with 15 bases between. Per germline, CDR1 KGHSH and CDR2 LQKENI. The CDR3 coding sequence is TGTGCCAGCTCATTGGACAAGGTCGGAGGCTACACCTTC. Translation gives CASSLDKVGGYTF.

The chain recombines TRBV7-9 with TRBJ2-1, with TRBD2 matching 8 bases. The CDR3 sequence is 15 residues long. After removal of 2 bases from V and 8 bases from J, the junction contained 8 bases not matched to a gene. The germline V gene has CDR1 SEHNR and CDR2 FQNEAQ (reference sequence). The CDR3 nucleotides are TGTGCCAGCAGCTTAACAGCGGGAGTAATAGATGAGCAGTTCTTC. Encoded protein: CASSLTAGVIDEQFF.

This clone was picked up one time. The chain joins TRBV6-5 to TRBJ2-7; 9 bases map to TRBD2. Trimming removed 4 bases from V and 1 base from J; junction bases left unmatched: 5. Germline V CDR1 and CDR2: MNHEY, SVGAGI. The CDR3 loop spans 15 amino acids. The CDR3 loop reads CASSFSGSGSYEQYF. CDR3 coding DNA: TGTGCCAGCAGTTTTAGCGGGAGTGGGTCCTACGAGCAGTACTTC.

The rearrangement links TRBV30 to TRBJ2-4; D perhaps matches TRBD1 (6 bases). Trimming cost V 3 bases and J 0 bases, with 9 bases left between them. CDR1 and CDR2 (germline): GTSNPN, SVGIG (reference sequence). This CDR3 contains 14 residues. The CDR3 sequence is CAWRGGIAKNIQYF. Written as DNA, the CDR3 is TGTGCCTGGAGAGGGGGAATAGCCAAAAACATTCAGTACTTC.

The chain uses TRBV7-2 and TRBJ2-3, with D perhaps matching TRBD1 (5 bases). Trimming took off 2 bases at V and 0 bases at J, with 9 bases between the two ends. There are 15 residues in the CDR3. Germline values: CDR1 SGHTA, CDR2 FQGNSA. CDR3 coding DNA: TGTGCCAGCAGCTTAAACAGGCCTAGCACAGATACGCAGTATTTT. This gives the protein CASSLNRPSTDTQYF. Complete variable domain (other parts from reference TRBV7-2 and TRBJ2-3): GAGVSQSPSNKVTEKGKDVELRCDPISGHTALYWYRQSLGQGLEFLIYFQGNSAPDKSGLPSDRFSAERTGGSVSTLTIQRTQQEDSAVYLCASSLNRPSTDTQYFGPGTRLTVL.

In nucleotides, the CDR3 is TGTGCCAGCAGACGCGGGGGGACAGGGTCCTACAATGAGCAGTTCTTC. This gives the protein CASRRGGTGSYNEQFF. The chain employs TRBV11-2 and TRBJ2-1; D perhaps matches TRBD1 (9 bases). The CDR3 sequence is 16 residues long. The germline gives CDR1 SGHAT, CDR2 FQNNGV. Trimming stripped 6 bases from V and 1 base from J, with 16 bases between.

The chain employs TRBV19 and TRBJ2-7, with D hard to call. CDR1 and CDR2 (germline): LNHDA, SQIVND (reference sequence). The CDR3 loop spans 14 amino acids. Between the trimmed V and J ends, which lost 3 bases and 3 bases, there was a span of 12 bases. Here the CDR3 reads CASSMRPRGYEQYF. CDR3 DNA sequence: TGTGCCAGTAGTATGCGTCCTAGAGGCTACGAGCAGTACTTC.

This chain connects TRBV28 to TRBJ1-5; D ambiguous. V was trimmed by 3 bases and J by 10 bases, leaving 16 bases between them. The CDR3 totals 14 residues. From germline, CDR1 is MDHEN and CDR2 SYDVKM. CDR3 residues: CASSFRRAGSPQHF. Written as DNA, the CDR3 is TGTGCCAGCAGTTTTAGGAGGGCGGGATCTCCCCAGCATTTT.